These T cell receptor beta chains were read from a single sample in a study of PD-L1 blockade in urothelial cancer. Profiled with immunoSEQ multiplex PCR; TCRdb holds only in-frame clones, not every one. The sample records about 110,000 clones, approximately 89% being singletons. The specimen was PBMCs, collected around atezolizumab (anti-PD-L1) treatment. Every receptor here comes from a man aged 60 to 75 with urothelial cancer. The CDR3 runs from the conserved cysteine through the conserved F or W. Fields, in order: D gene, J gene, V gene, clone size, CDR3 protein, CDR3 DNA. D genes are given only for firm matches. Only some rows state a clone size, as once, few, many or a class for expanded clones.

>-|TRBJ1-1|TRBV6-1|-
CASSVTPLNTEAFF
TGTGCCAGCAGTGTTACTCCCCTCAACACTGAAGCTTTCTTT
>TRBD2|TRBJ2-3|TRBV28|-
CASTPLAGSQYF
TGTGCCAGCACCCCACTAGCGGGATCGCAGTATTTT
>-|TRBJ2-7|TRBV6-6|-
CASSYSRGLSEQYF
TGTGCCAGCAGTTACTCGCGGGGGCTCTCCGAGCAGTACTTC
>TRBD1|TRBJ1-6|TRBV5-5|-
CASSPGQGKSSYNSPLHF
TGTGCCAGCAGCCCGGGACAGGGGAAGAGCTCCTATAATTCACCCCTCCACTTT
>TRBD1|TRBJ1-2|TRBV18|-
CASSPTGQAGYTF
TGTGCCAGCTCACCCACCGGACAGGCTGGCTACACCTTC
>-|TRBJ2-1|TRBV4-2|-
CASSPAPGRSYNEQFF
TGTGCCAGCAGCCCCGCTCCAGGCCGCTCCTACAATGAGCAGTTCTTC
>-|TRBJ1-2|TRBV7-2|-
CASSFIYGGYTF
TGTGCCAGCAGCTTTATCTACGGTGGCTACACCTTC
>TRBD1|TRBJ1-2|TRBV2|-
CASKEDRARLGNSYGYTF
TGTGCCAGCAAAGAAGACAGGGCCCGGCTAGGCAATTCCTATGGCTACACCTTC
>-|TRBJ1-3|TRBV30|-
CAWSGVASSVSSGNTIYF
TGTGCCTGGAGTGGGGTAGCATCTTCAGTAAGCTCTGGAAACACCATATATTTT
>TRBD1|TRBJ1-4|TRBV2|-
CASRIQGRLTNEKLFF
TGTGCCAGCAGGATACAGGGGCGCCTGACTAATGAAAAACTGTTTTTT
>-|TRBJ2-3|TRBV2|-
CATRGGAGTDTQYF
TGTGCCACCAGGGGTGGGGCAGGTACAGATACGCAGTATTTT
>TRBD1|TRBJ2-7|TRBV10-3|-
CAISEGQAKTYEQYF
TGTGCCATCAGTGAGGGACAGGCCAAGACCTACGAGCAGTACTTC
>TRBD2|TRBJ2-5|TRBV7-2|-
CASSSTAGPQETQYF
TGTGCCAGCAGCTCCACAGCGGGACCCCAAGAGACCCAGTACTTC
>-|TRBJ1-1|TRBV19|-
CASSIGQGLGAFF
TGTGCCAGTAGTATCGGGCAGGGTTTGGGGGCTTTCTTT
>-|TRBJ2-7|TRBV10-1|-
CASSFRGLGYEQYF
TGCGCCAGCAGCTTCAGGGGTCTGGGCTACGAGCAGTACTTC
>-|TRBJ2-1|TRBV7-2|-
CASSLVSLAREQFF
TGTGCCAGCAGCTTAGTGAGTCTAGCAAGGGAGCAGTTCTTC
>TRBD2|TRBJ2-3|TRBV9|-
CASSSGGGGNTDTQYF
TGTGCCAGCAGCTCCGGGGGGGGCGGAAACACAGATACGCAGTATTTT
>TRBD2|TRBJ2-5|TRBV6-1|-
CASSDIVGGRAQYF
TGTGCCAGCAGTGACATCGTCGGAGGGAGGGCCCAGTACTTC
>TRBD1|TRBJ2-7|TRBV11-2|-
CASSGHRGREQYF
TGTGCCAGCAGCGGCCACAGGGGTCGAGAGCAGTACTTC
>-|TRBJ2-3|TRBV6-1|-
CASSEVSVVGDTQYF
TGTGCCAGCAGTGAAGTGTCGGTGGTCGGGGATACGCAGTATTTT
>TRBD1|TRBJ1-6|TRBV7-2|few
CASRTGGEPSPLHF
TGTGCCAGCAGGACAGGGGGCGAACCTTCACCCCTCCACTTT
>-|TRBJ2-3|TRBV5-1|-
CASSLDISPDTQYF
TGCGCCAGCAGCTTGGATATTTCCCCGGATACGCAGTATTTT
>-|TRBJ2-5|TRBV7-8|-
CASSGGGHQETQYF
TGTGCCAGCAGCGGCGGGGGCCACCAAGAGACCCAGTACTTC
>-|TRBJ2-7|TRBV5-4|-
CASSLAYGGEQYF
TGTGCCAGCAGCTTGGCCTACGGCGGGGAGCAGTACTTC
>-|TRBJ2-7|TRBV11-3|-
CASSSQGSEYEQYF
TGTGCCAGCAGCTCTCAGGGAAGCGAATACGAGCAGTACTTC
>-|TRBJ2-7|TRBV7-2|-
CASSSQGYEQYF
TGTGCCAGCAGCTCACAGGGCTACGAGCAGTACTTC
>TRBD2|TRBJ2-3|TRBV5-1|-
CASSLGLAGTDTQYF
TGCGCCAGCAGCTTGGGACTAGCAGGCACAGATACGCAGTATTTT
>-|TRBJ1-1|TRBV5-1|-
CASSLISNTEAFF
TGCGCCAGCAGCTTGATATCGAACACTGAAGCTTTCTTT
>-|TRBJ2-1|TRBV4-3|-
CASSQDRTTFDEQFF
TGCGCCAGCAGCCAAGATAGGACTACGTTCGATGAGCAGTTCTTC
>-|TRBJ1-1|TRBV5-1|-
CASRMDMLGTEAFF
TGCGCCAGCAGAATGGACATGTTGGGCACTGAAGCTTTCTTT
>-|TRBJ2-1|TRBV18|-
CASSLTSHSYNEQFF
TGTGCCAGCTCGCTAACTAGCCACTCCTACAATGAGCAGTTCTTC
>TRBD1|TRBJ1-1|TRBV19|-
CASSMPGQGNTEAFF
TGTGCCAGTAGTATGCCGGGACAGGGGAACACTGAAGCTTTCTTT
>TRBD2|TRBJ2-7|TRBV9|-
CASSSRAGTYEQYF
TGTGCCAGCAGCTCTCGAGCGGGGACCTACGAGCAGTACTTC
>TRBD2|TRBJ2-2|TRBV11-3|-
CASSLDRVGRDTGELFF
TGTGCCAGCAGCTTAGATCGCGTGGGGAGGGACACCGGGGAGCTGTTTTTT
>TRBD1|TRBJ1-4|TRBV2|-
CASSEAGPGQPTNEKLFF
TGTGCCAGCAGTGAAGCAGGGCCGGGACAGCCAACTAATGAAAAACTGTTTTTT
>-|TRBJ1-1|TRBV29-1|few
CSVEEGATEAFF
TGCAGCGTTGAAGAGGGGGCCACTGAAGCTTTCTTT
>TRBD2|TRBJ2-7|TRBV19|-
CASRAHLAGGTYEQYF
TGTGCCAGTAGGGCCCATCTAGCGGGAGGGACCTACGAGCAGTACTTC
>-|TRBJ2-2|TRBV29-1|-
CSARDTGELFF
TGCAGCGCGAGGGATACCGGGGAGCTGTTTTTT
>TRBD1|TRBJ1-2|TRBV27|-
CASRGQADYGYTF
TGTGCCAGCAGGGGACAGGCGGACTATGGCTACACCTTC
>-|TRBJ1-1|TRBV29-1|once
CSVTLQGPNTEAFF
TGCAGCGTTACTTTACAGGGCCCGAACACTGAAGCTTTCTTT
>-|TRBJ2-1|TRBV5-1|-
CASSVIGVDEQFF
TGCGCCAGCAGCGTCATAGGGGTCGATGAGCAGTTCTTC
>TRBD1|TRBJ1-2|TRBV7-3|-
CASSSSGTGRYGYTF
TGTGCCAGCAGCTCCTCCGGGACAGGACGCTATGGCTACACCTTC
>TRBD2|TRBJ2-3|TRBV29-1|-
CSVLAGYSTDTQYF
TGCAGCGTTCTAGCGGGGTATAGCACAGATACGCAGTATTTT
>TRBD1|TRBJ1-5|TRBV19|-
CASSIDRQGSQPQHF
TGTGCCAGTAGTATAGACCGACAGGGCAGTCAGCCCCAGCATTTT
>-|TRBJ2-7|TRBV5-1|once
CASSLGGGNSYEQYF
TGCGCCAGCAGCTTGGGGGGCGGGAACTCCTACGAGCAGTACTTC
>-|TRBJ1-1|TRBV11-2|-
CASRLGQEKPFF
TGTGCCAGCAGATTGGGGCAGGAAAAACCTTTCTTT
>-|TRBJ2-3|TRBV5-6|-
CASSSTARTDTQYF
TGTGCCAGCAGCTCGACTGCCCGCACAGATACGCAGTATTTT
>TRBD1|TRBJ2-5|TRBV5-6|-
CASSSGQGGYETQYF
TGTGCCAGCAGCTCGGGACAGGGGGGTTACGAGACCCAGTACTTC
>TRBD2|TRBJ2-2|TRBV6-4|-
CASSLTSGMTGELFF
TGTGCCAGCAGCCTGACTAGCGGGATGACCGGGGAGCTGTTTTTT
>-|TRBJ2-3|TRBV5-1|-
CASSLGSGGTDTQYF
TGCGCCAGCAGCTTGGGGTCGGGGGGCACAGATACGCAGTATTTT
>-|TRBJ1-6|TRBV5-5|-
CASSPTQEGSPLHF
TGTGCCAGCAGCCCGACCCAGGAGGGGTCACCCCTCCACTTT
>-|TRBJ2-7|TRBV2|-
CASSEETGFEQYF
TGTGCCAGCAGTGAGGAAACAGGGTTCGAGCAGTACTTC
>TRBD2|TRBJ2-1|TRBV2|once
CASSEGRGGAGNEQFF
TGTGCCAGCAGTGAGGGCCGCGGGGGGGCCGGCAATGAGCAGTTCTTC